This TCR beta chain originates from a study of T cell responses to AZD1222 COVID-19 vaccine. The study's findings and limits: Of the AZD1222 recipients, only five to seven were seropositive at baseline. Donors, mostly white British, included more females; clonal diversity was possibly underestimated.

Repertoires were generated with immunoSEQ multiplex PCR, while TCRdb's copy carries only in-frame clones and drops some. The sample lists around 110,000 clones, approximately 84% seen once, with 6.5% to 8.5% in the top ten. Remarks on this clone: Its antigen remains unidentified.

Trimming took off 3 bases at V and 7 bases at J, with 6 bases between the two ends. This CDR3 has 12 amino acids. The germline CDR1 and CDR2 sequences are SGHTA and FQGTGA. The specimen was peripheral blood, collected on day 0 of AZD1222 vaccination. The rearrangement links TRBV7-3 to TRBJ2-2, with D hard to call. The receptor was isolated from an adult in good health. Here the CDR3 reads CASSFDRGELFF. In nucleotides, the CDR3 is TGTGCCAGCAGCTTTGACCGCGGGGAGCTGTTTTTT.